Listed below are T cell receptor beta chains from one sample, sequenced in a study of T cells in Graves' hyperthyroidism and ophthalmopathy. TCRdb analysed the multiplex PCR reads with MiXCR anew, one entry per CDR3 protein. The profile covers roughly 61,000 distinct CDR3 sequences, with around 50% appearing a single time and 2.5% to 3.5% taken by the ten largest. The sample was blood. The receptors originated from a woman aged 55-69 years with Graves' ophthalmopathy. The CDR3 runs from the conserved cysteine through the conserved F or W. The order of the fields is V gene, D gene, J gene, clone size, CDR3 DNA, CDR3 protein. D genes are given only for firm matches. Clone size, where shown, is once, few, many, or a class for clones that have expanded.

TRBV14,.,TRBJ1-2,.,TGTGCCAGTAGCCCGATTATATATGGCTACACCTTC,CASSPIIYGYTF
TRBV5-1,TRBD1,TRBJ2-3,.,TGCGCCAGCAACACAGGGGGCGAGACAGATACGCAGTATTTT,CASNTGGETDTQYF
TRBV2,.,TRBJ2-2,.,TGTGCCAGCACCGAAGTTGGGGGTGGGGAGCTGTTTTTT,CASTEVGGGELFF
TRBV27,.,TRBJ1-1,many,TGTGCCAGCAGTTTAAACGGCATTTTAACTGAAGCTTTCTTT,CASSLNGILTEAFF
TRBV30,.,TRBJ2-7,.,TGTGCCTGGAGCGGGGGTTCGGGTGAGCAGTACTTC,CAWSGGSGEQYF
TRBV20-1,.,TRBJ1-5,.,TGCAGTGCTAGAGGACTAGCGGACAATCAGCCCCAGCATTTT,CSARGLADNQPQHF
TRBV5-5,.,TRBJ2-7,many,TGTGCCAGCAGCTTGGAGGCAGCCCGGTTTTCCTACGAGCAGTACTTC,CASSLEAARFSYEQYF
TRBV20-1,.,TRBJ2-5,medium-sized,TGCAGTGCTAGACAGGGAGAGACCCAGTACTTC,CSARQGETQYF
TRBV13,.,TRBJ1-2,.,TGTGCCAGCAGCTTAGGCCGGTGGGGGGACTATGGCTACACCTTC,CASSLGRWGDYGYTF
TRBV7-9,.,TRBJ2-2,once,TGTGCCAGCAGCTTAGTCTTTGGGGACACCGGGGGGCTGTTTTTT,CASSLVFGDTGGLFF
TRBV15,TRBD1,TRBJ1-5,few,TGTGCCACCTCGCGGGTAGGGACAGCTAACAGGGAGCCCCAGCATTTT,CATSRVGTANREPQHF
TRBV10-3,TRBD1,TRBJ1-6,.,TGTGCCATCAGTGGGACAGGGAATTCACCCCTCCACTTT,CAISGTGNSPLHF
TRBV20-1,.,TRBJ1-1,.,TGCAGTGCTAGATTGGGCAGGGCGGATACTGAAGCTTTCTTT,CSARLGRADTEAFF
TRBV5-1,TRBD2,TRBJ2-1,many,TGCGCCAGCAGCAAACTAAGCGGGAGCTCCTACAATGAGCAGTTCTTC,CASSKLSGSSYNEQFF
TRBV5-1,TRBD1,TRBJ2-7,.,TGCGCCAGCAGCTTCGGTGGGACAGGTCTCGGGCAGCACTTC,CASSFGGTGLGQHF
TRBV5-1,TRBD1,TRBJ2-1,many,TGCGCCAGCAGCTTGGAGGCAGGGGGAAATGAGCAGTTCTTC,CASSLEAGGNEQFF
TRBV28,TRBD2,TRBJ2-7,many,TGTGCCAGCAGCTCTGGACTAGCGGGAGTAGCCTTCTACGAGCAGTACTTC,CASSSGLAGVAFYEQYF
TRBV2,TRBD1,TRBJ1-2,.,TGTGCCAGCAGTCCCGGGACAGGGGGCGACTATGGCTACACCTTC,CASSPGTGGDYGYTF
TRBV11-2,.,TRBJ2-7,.,TGTGCCAGCAGCCAAACAGGGTACGAGCAGTACTTC,CASSQTGYEQYF
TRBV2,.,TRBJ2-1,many,TGTGCCAGCAGTGAATACCCCCAAGAGCAGTTCTTC,CASSEYPQEQFF
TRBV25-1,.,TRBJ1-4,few,TGTGCCAGCAGTGTTACAGGGCCGGGACATGAAAAACTGTTTTTT,CASSVTGPGHEKLFF
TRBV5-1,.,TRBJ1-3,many,TGCGCCAGCAGCATTGACAGTCACTCTGGAAACACCATATATTTT,CASSIDSHSGNTIYF
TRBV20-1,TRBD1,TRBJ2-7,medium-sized,TGCAGTGCCGCAAGGGACAGCTCCTACGAGCAGTACTTC,CSAARDSSYEQYF
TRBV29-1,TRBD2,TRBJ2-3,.,TGCAGCGTAGGACTAGCGGGTAGACCAGATACGCAGTATTTT,CSVGLAGRPDTQYF
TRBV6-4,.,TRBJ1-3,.,TGTGCCAGCAGTGACAGGATGAACACCATATATTTT,CASSDRMNTIYF
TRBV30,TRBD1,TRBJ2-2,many,TGTGCCTGGGGACAGGGGCGGGGGGAGCTGTTTTTT,CAWGQGRGELFF
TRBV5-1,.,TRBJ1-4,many,TGCGCCAGCAGCTTGAAGTTGAGACAGCGAAGCCGAGGGACTAATGAAAAACTGTTTTTT,CASSLKLRQRSRGTNEKLFF
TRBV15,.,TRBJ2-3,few,TGTGCCACCAGCAGAGACCGATTAGATACGCAGTATTTT,CATSRDRLDTQYF
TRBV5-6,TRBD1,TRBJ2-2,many,TGTGCCAGCAGCGCGAAAAGGACAGGAAACACCGGGGAGCTGTTTTTT,CASSAKRTGNTGELFF
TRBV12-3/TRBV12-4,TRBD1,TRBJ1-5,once,TGTGCCAGCACCTCGCGGCTGGACAGGGATCAGCCCCAGCATTTT,CASTSRLDRDQPQHF
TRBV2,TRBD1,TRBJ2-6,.,TGTGCCAGCAGCGGGGGGACAGGGAAGGAATCTGGGGCCAACGTCCTGACTTTC,CASSGGTGKESGANVLTF
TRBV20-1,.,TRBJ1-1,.,TGCAGTGCTAGGGGGGCCCTCCCTGAAGCTTTCTTT,CSARGALPEAFF
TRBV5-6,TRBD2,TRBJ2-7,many,TGTGCCAGCAGGGTGGCGGGGGGGGGCTCCTACGAGCAGTACTTC,CASRVAGGGSYEQYF
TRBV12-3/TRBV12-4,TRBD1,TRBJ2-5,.,TGTGCCAGCAGTTCAAACACCGGGACAGGGGAGGGAGAGACCCAGTACTTC,CASSSNTGTGEGETQYF
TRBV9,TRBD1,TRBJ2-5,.,TGTGCCAGCAGACAGGGGGGAGGACTAAGGAGAACCCAGTACTTC,CASRQGGGLRRTQYF
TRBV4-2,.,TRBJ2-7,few,TGTGCCAGCAGCCCGGGACACTCGCATTACGGGCAGTACTTC,CASSPGHSHYGQYF
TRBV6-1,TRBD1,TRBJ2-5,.,TGTGCCAGCAGCCTGACAGGGGTCCAGCCCCAGTACTTC,CASSLTGVQPQYF
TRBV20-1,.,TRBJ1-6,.,TGTGCCGTAACAGGGTCGGATTCACCCCTCCACTTT,CAVTGSDSPLHF
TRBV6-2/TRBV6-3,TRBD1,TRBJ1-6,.,TGTGCCAGCAGTCGAGGGACAGCAGATTCTTCACCCCTCCACTTT,CASSRGTADSSPLHF
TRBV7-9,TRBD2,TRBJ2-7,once,TGTGCCAGCAGCCCTAGCGGGGGGGCCATCGACGAGCAGTACTTC,CASSPSGGAIDEQYF
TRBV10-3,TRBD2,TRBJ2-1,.,TGTGCCATCAGTGGGGGGACTAGGGAGTATGAGCAGTTCTTC,CAISGGTREYEQFF
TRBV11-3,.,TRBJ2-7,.,TGTGCCAGCAGCTTGGACAGCAACGAGCAGTACTTC,CASSLDSNEQYF
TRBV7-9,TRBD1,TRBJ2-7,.,TGTGCCAGCAGCTTATATCCTCGGGACAGGGGGCGCGAGCAGTACTTC,CASSLYPRDRGREQYF
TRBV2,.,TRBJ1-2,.,TGTGCCAGCAGCAGGGGTACTGAAGCTAACTATGGCTACACCTTC,CASSRGTEANYGYTF
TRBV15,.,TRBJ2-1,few,TGTGCCACCAGCAGAGATCGAGGGGCAGGGAATGAGCAGTTCTTC,CATSRDRGAGNEQFF